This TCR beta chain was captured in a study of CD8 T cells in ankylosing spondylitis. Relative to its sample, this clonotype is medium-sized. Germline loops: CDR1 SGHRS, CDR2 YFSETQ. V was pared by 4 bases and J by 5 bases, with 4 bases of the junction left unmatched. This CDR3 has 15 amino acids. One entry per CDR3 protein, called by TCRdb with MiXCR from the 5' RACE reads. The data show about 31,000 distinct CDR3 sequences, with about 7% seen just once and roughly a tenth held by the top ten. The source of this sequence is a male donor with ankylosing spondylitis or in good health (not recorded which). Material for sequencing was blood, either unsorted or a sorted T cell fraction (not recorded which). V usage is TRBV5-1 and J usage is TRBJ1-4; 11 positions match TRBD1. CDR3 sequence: CASSARTGGNEKLFF. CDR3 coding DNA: TGCGCCAGCAGCGCACGGACAGGGGGCAATGAAAAACTGTTTTTT.